This T cell receptor beta chain was sequenced during a study of shared clonotypes between healthy human individuals. Study conclusions and caveats: Generally, estimated richness proved larger in naive subsets than it did in memory subsets.

The ends were cut back, 8 bases at V and 1 base at J, with 11 bases in the middle. CDR3 length: 14 amino acids. Germline CDR1 and CDR2: SGHTA and FQGNSA. Concerning this clone itself: Its antigen is undetermined.

The table came from immunoSEQ multiplex PCR; TCRdb's copy has only in-frame clones and leaves some out. This table has 2 million or so clones, 95% appearing once. The clonotype originates from a man aged 18 to 30 in good health. This chain uses TRBV7-2 with TRBJ2-2; D is ambiguous. Sequencing was performed on naive CD4+ T cells sorted from blood. Subset: CD45RA+ positively selected. The CDR3 sequence is CASHRVLNTGELFF. The CDR3 region has the DNA TGTGCCAGCCACCGGGTTTTGAACACCGGGGAGCTGTTTTTT.